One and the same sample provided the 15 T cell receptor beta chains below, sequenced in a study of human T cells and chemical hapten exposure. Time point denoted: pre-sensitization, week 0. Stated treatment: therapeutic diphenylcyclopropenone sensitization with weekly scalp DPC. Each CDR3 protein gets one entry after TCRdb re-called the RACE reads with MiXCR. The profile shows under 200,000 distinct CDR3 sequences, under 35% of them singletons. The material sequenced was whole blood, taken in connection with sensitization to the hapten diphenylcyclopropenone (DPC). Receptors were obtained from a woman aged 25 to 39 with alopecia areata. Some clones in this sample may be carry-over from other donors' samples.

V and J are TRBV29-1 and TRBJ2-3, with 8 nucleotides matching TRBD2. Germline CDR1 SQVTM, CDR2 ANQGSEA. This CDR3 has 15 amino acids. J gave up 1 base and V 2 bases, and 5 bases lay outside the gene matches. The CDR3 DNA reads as TGCAGCGTTGAACTGGCGGGGGGCGGCACAGATACGCAGTATTTT. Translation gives CSVELAGGGTDTQYF.

CDR3 sequence reads: CAIGGRSEGGRLVNEQFF. The CDR3 nucleotides read TGTGCCATCGGGGGTAGAAGTGAGGGCGGGAGGCTCGTCAATGAGCAGTTCTTC. The chain joins TRBV10-3 to TRBJ2-1, with 8 bases that match TRBD2. Trimming took 8 bases from V and 6 from J; bases not matched to a gene: 21. The CDR3 runs to 18 residues. The V gene's germline CDR1 is ENHRY and CDR2 SYGVKD.

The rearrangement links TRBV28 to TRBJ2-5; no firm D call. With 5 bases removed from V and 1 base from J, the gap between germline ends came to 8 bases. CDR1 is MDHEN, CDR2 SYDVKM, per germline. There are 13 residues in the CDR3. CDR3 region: CASSTPAQETQYF. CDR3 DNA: TGTGCCAGCAGTACCCCGGCCCAAGAGACCCAGTACTTC.

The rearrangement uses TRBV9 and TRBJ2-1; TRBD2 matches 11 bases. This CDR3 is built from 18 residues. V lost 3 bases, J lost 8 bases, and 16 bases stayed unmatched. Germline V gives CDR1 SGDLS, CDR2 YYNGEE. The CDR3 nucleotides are TGTGCCAGCAGCGAGGAGGGCAGGAGACTAGCGGGATCCTATGAGCAGTTCTTC. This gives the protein CASSEEGRRLAGSYEQFF.

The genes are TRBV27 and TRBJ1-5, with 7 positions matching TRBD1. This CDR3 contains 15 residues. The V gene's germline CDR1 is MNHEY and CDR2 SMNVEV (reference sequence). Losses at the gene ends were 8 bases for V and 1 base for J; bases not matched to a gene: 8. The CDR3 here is CASGQDRVSNQPQHF. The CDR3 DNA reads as TGTGCCAGCGGCCAAGACAGGGTCAGCAATCAGCCCCAGCATTTT.

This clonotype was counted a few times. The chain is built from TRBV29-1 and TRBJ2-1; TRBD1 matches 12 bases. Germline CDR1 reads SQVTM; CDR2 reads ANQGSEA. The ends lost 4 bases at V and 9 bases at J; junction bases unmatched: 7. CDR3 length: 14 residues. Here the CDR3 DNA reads TGCAGCGTTGTCCACGGGACAGGGGGCGGTGAGCAGTTCTTC. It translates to CSVVHGTGGGEQFF.

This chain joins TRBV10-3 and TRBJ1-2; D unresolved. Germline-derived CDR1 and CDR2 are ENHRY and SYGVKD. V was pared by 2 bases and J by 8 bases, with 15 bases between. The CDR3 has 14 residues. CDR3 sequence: CAISEGISPQGYTF. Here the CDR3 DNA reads TGTGCCATCAGTGAGGGGATCTCACCGCAGGGCTACACCTTC.

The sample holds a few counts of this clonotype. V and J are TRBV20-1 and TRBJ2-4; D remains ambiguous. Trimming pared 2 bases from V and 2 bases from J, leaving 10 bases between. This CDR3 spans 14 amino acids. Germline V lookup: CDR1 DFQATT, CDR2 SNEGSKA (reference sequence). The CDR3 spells CSARSWDPKNIQYF. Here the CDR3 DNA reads TGCAGTGCTAGATCGTGGGATCCCAAAAACATTCAGTACTTC.

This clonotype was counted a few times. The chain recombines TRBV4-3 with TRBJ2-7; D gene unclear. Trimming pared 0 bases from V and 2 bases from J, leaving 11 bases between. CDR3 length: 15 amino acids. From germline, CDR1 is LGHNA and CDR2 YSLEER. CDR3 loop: CASSQDLLLTYEQYF. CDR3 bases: TGCGCCAGCAGCCAAGATTTATTACTAACCTACGAGCAGTACTTC.

CDR3: CASSWGSADTQYF. CDR3 nucleotides: TGTGCCAGCAGTTGGGGCAGCGCAGATACGCAGTATTTT. The V call is TRBV12-3 or TRBV12-4, the J call TRBJ2-3; possibly TRBD1 for D (5 bases). The CDR3 has 13 amino acids. Between the trimmed V and J ends, which lost 4 bases and 4 bases, there was a span of 9 bases.

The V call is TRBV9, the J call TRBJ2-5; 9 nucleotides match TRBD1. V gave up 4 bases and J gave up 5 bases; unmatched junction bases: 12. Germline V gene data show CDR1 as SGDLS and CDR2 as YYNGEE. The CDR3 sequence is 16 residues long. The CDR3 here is CASSHSGQGSFETQYF. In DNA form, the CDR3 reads TGTGCCAGCAGCCATTCGGGACAGGGCTCTTTCGAGACCCAGTACTTC.

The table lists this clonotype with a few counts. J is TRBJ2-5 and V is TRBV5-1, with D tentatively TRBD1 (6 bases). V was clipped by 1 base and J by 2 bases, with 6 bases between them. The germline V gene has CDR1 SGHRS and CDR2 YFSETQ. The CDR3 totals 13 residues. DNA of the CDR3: TGCGCCAGCAGCTTGCAGGGGCAAGAGACCCAGTACTTC. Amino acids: CASSLQGQETQYF.

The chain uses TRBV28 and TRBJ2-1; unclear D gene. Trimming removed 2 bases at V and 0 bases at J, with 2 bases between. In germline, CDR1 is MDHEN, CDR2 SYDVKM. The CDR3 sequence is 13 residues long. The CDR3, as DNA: TGTGCCAGCAGTTTAGTCTCCTACAATGAGCAGTTCTTC. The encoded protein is CASSLVSYNEQFF.

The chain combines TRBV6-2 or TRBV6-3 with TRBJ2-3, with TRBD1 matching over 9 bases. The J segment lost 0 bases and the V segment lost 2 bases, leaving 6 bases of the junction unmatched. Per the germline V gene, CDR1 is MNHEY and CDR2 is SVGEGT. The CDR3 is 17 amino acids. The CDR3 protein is CASSYRRGQGSTDTQYF. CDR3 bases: TGTGCCAGCAGTTACCGGAGGGGACAGGGTAGCACAGATACGCAGTATTTT.

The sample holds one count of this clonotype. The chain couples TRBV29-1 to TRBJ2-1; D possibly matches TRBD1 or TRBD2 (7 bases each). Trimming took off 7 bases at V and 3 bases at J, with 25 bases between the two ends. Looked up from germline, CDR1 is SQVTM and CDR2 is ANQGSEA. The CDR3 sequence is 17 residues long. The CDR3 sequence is CSANRGMPSGNYNEQFF. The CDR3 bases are TGCAGCGCCAACAGGGGAATGCCAAGCGGGAACTACAATGAGCAGTTCTTC.